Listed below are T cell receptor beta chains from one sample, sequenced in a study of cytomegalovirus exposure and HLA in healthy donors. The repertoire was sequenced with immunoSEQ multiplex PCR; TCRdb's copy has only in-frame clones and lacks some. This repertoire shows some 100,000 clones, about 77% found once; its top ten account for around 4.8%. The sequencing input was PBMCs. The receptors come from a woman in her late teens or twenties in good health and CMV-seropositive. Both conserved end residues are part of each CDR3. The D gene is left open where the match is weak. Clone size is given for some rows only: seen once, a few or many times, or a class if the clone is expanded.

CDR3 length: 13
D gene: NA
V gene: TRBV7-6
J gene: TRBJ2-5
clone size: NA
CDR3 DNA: TGTGCCAGCAGCTTAGCGGGAGGAGAGACCCAGTACTTC
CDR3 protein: CASSLAGGETQYF

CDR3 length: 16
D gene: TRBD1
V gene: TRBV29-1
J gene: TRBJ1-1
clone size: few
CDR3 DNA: TGCAGCGTTTTAAGCCGGGACAGAGGATGGAACACTGAAGCTTTCTTT
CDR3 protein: CSVLSRDRGWNTEAFF

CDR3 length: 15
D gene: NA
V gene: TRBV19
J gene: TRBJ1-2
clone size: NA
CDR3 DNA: TGTGCCAGTACCTTAAGGGGGGGCGCAAACTATGGCTACACCTTC
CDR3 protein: CASTLRGGANYGYTF

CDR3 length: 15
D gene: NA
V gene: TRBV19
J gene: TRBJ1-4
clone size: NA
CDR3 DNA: TGTGCCAGTAGTACCTCGAGGGTCCCGAATGAAAAACTGTTTTTT
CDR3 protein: CASSTSRVPNEKLFF

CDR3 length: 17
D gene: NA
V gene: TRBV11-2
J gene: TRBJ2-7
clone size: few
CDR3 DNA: TGTGCCAGCAGCTTAAAGATTGGGGACATTACGTCCTACGAGCAGTACTTC
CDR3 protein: CASSLKIGDITSYEQYF

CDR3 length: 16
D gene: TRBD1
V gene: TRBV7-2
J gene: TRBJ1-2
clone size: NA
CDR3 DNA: TGTGCCAGCAGCTCGGACAGGGGGCTCGGCTATAGGGGCTACACCTTC
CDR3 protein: CASSSDRGLGYRGYTF

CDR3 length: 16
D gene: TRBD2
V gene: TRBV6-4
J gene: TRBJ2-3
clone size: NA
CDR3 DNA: TGTGCCAGCAGTGAATCTAGCGGTGCTAGCACAGATACGCAGTATTTT
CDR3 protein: CASSESSGASTDTQYF

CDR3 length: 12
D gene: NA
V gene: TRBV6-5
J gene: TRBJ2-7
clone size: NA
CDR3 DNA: TGTGCCAGCAGGAGGGCAGGCAACGAGCAGTACTTC
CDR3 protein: CASRRAGNEQYF

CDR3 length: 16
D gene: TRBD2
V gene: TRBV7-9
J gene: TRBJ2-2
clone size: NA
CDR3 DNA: TGTGCCAGCGCGCGGCGGGAGGCCTTGATAAGCGGGGAGCTGTTTTTT
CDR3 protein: CASARREALISGELFF

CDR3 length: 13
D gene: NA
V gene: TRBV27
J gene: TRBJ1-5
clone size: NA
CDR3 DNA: TGTGCCAGCAGTCCACCAGGGGCACAGCCCCAGCATTTT
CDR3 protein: CASSPPGAQPQHF

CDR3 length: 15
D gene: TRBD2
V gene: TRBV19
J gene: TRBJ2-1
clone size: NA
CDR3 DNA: TGTGCCAGTAGCGCGGGAGGACACTCCTACAATGAGCAGTTCTTC
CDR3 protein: CASSAGGHSYNEQFF

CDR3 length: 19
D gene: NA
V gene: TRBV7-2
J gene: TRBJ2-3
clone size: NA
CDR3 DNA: TGTGCCAGCAGCTTAGACCCCCACTGGGGCGGGATTAGCACAGATACGCAGTATTTT
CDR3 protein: CASSLDPHWGGISTDTQYF

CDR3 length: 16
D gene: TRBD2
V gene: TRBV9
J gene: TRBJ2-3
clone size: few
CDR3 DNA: TGTGCCAGCAGCGCTCTAGCGGGGGGGGGCACAGATACGCAGTATTTT
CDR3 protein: CASSALAGGGTDTQYF

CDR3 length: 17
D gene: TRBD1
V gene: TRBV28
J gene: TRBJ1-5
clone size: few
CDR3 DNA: TGTGCCAGCAGTTCAGCCGGGACAGCCAGTAGCAATCAGCCCCAGCATTTT
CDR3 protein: CASSSAGTASSNQPQHF

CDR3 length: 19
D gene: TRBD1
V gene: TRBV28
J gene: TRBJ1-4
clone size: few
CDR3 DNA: TGTGCCAGCACTAAAAGCGGGACAGGGGTCCCGAGGCACAATGAAAAACTGTTTTTT
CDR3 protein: CASTKSGTGVPRHNEKLFF

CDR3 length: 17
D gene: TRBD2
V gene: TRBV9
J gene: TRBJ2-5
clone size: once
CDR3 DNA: TGTGCCAGCAGCGTAGCTGGGGCTAGCGGATTCCAAGAGACCCAGTACTTC
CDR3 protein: CASSVAGASGFQETQYF

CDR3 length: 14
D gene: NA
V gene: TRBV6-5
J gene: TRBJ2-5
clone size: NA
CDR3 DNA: TGTGCCAGCAGTTACTCCCAGGGCCTGGAGACCCAGTACTTC
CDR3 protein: CASSYSQGLETQYF

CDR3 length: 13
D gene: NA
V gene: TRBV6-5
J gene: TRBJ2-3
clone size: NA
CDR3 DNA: TGTGCCAGCAGCTCTTGGAGGACTGATACGCAGTATTTT
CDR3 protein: CASSSWRTDTQYF

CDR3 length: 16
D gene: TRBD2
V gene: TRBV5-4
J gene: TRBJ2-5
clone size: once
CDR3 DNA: TGTGCCAGCAGCTTGGATGGACTAGCGGGAGAAGAGACCCAGTACTTC
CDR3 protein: CASSLDGLAGEETQYF

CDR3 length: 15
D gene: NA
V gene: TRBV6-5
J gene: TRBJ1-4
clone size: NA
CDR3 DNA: TGTGCCAGCAGTTACTCGTACGGGGGGAATGAAAAACTGTTTTTT
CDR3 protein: CASSYSYGGNEKLFF

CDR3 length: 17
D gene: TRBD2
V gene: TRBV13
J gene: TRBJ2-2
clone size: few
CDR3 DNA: TGTGCCAGCAGCTCGGGACTAGCGGGAGGGTTCACCGGGGAGCTGTTTTTT
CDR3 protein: CASSSGLAGGFTGELFF

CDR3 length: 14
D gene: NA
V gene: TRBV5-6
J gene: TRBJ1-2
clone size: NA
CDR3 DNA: TGTGCCAGCGCCCCCCTGGACAGTAACTATGGCTACACCTTC
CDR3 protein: CASAPLDSNYGYTF

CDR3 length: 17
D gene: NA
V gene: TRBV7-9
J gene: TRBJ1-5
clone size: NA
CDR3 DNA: TGTGCCAGCAGCTTAGCGGGGGGACCGAGTTTTGGGGAGCCCCAGCATTTT
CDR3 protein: CASSLAGGPSFGEPQHF

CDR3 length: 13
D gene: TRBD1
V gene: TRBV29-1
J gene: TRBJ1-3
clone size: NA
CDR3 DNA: TGCAGCGTTGGGGGGACAGCTGGAAACACCATATATTTT
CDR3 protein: CSVGGTAGNTIYF

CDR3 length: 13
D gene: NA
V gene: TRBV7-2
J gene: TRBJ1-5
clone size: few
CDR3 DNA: TGTGCCAGCAGTCGGACAGACAATCAGCCCCAGCATTTT
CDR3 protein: CASSRTDNQPQHF

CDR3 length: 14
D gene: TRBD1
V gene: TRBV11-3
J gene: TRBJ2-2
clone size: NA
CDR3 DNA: TGTGCCAGCAGCCGGGACAGGGACACCGGGGAGCTGTTTTTT
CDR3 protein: CASSRDRDTGELFF

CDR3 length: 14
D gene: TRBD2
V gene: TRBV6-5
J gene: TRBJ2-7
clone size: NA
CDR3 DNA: TGTGCCAGTAGACCTAGCGGGGTAGGCTACGAGCAGTACTTC
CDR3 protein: CASRPSGVGYEQYF

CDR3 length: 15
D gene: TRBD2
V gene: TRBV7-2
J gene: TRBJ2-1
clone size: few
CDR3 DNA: TGTGCCAGCAGGTCCGGGACTAGCGACTACAATGAGCAGTTCTTC
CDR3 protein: CASRSGTSDYNEQFF

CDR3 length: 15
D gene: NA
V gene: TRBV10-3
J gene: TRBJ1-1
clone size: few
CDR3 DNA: TGTGCCATCAGTGACCTATTCCCCCAGAACACTGAAGCTTTCTTT
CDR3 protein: CAISDLFPQNTEAFF

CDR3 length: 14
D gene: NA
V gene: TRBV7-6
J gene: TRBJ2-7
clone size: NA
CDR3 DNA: TGTGCCAGCAGCCCCGGCAGGGTCCCCTACGAGCAGTACTTC
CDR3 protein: CASSPGRVPYEQYF

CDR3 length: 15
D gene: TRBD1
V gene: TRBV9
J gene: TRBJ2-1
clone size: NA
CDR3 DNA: TGTGCCAGCAGCCCGCGGACAGGGGGCGGGGGTGAGCAGTTCTTC
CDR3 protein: CASSPRTGGGGEQFF

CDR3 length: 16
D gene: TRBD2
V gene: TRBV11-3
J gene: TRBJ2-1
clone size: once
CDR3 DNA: TGTGCCAGCAGTGGGGCACCTAGCGGGGGGAACAATGAGCAGTTCTTC
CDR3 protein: CASSGAPSGGNNEQFF

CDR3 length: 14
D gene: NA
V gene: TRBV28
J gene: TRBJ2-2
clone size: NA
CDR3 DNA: TGTGCGACACTTCACGAAGCGAACACCGGGGAGCTGTTTTTT
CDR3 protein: CATLHEANTGELFF

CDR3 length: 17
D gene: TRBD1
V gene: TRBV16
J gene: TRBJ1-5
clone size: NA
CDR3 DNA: TGTGCCAGCAGCCAATCTGTGACAGGGCTTAGCAATCAGCCCCAGCATTTT
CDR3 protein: CASSQSVTGLSNQPQHF

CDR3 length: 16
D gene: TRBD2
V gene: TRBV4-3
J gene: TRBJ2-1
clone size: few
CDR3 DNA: TGCGCCAGCAGCCAAGGGGTGCAACTAGCGCCCAATGAGCAGTTCTTC
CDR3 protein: CASSQGVQLAPNEQFF

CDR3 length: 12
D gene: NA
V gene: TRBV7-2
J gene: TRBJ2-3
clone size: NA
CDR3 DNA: TGTGCCAGCAGCTCGGACTCACCCAGGCAGTATTTT
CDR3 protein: CASSSDSPRQYF

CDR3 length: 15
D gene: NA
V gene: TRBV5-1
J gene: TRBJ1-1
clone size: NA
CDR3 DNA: TGCGCCAGCAGCTTTGGTGGGGCCCTGAACACTGAAGCTTTCTTT
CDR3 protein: CASSFGGALNTEAFF

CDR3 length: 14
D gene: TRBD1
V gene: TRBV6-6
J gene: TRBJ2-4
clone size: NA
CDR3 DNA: TGTGCCAGCAGTAAGACAGGGGACGAAAACATTCAGTACTTC
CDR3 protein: CASSKTGDENIQYF

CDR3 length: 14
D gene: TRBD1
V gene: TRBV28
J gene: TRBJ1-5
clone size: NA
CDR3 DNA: TGTGCCAGCAGCCCAGGGGGGAGCAATCAGCCCCAGCATTTT
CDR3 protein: CASSPGGSNQPQHF

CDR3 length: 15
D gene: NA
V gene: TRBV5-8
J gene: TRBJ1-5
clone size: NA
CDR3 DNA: TGTGCCAGCAGCAAGGACAGTTATAGCAATCAGCCCCAGCATTTT
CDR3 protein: CASSKDSYSNQPQHF

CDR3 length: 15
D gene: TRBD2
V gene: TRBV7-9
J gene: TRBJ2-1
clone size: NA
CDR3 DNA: TGTGCCAGCAGCTTCGGGAGGCTGGTGCCCAATGAGCAGTTCTTC
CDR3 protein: CASSFGRLVPNEQFF

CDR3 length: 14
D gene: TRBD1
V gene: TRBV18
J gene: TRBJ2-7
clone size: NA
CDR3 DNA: TGTGCCAGCTCACTTGGGACAGTCTCCTACGAGCAGTACTTC
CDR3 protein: CASSLGTVSYEQYF

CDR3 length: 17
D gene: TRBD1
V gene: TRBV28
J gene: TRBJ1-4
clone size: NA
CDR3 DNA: TGTGCCAGCAGTTCCCCCGGGACAGTTGCAACTAATGAAAAACTGTTTTTT
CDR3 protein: CASSSPGTVATNEKLFF

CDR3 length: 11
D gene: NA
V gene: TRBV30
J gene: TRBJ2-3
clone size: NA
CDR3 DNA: TGTGCCTGGAGTGTCTTAGTTGCGCAGTATTTT
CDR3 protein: CAWSVLVAQYF

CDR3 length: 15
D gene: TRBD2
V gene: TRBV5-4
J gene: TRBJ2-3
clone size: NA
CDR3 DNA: TGTGCCAGCAGCTTGACGCGGGAGAACACAGATACGCAGTATTTT
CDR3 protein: CASSLTRENTDTQYF

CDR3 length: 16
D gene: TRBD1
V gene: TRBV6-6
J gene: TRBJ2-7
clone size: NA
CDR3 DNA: TGTGCCAGCAGTTACTCGTACCCCGGGACAGGGAACGAGCAGTACTTC
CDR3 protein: CASSYSYPGTGNEQYF

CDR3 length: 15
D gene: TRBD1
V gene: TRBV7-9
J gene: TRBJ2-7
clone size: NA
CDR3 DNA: TGTGCCAGCAGCTTAAGGGACAGGGCACTCCACGAGCAGTACTTC
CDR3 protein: CASSLRDRALHEQYF

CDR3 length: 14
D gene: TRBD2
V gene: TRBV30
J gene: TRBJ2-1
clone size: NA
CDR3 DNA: TGTGCCTGGAGTGCGACTAGCGGGACCAATGAGCAGTTCTTC
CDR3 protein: CAWSATSGTNEQFF

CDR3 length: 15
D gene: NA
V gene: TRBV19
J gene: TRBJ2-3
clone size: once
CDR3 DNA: TGTGCCAGTAAGCGTCAGGAGGGCCCTGGGGGATCGCAGTATTTT
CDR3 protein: CASKRQEGPGGSQYF

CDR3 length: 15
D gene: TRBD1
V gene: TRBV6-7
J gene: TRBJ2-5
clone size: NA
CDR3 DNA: TGTGCCAGCCCCTACTCGAAGAGGGACAGAGACTCCCAGTACTTC
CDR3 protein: CASPYSKRDRDSQYF